Listed below are T cell receptor beta chains from one sample, sequenced in a study of response to subunit inactivated influenza vaccine. TCRdb analysed the RT-PCR reads with MiXCR anew, one entry per CDR3 protein. The sample gives approximately 490,000 distinct CDR3 sequences, approximately 7.7% of which show up once; roughly 14% is in the top ten. The specimen comprised PBMCs from blood, sampled around 25 months after vaccination. The receptors were gathered from a man aged 45-69 years who received an inactivated influenza vaccine. The CDR3 runs from the conserved cysteine through the conserved F or W. The order of the fields is V gene, clone size, J gene, D gene, CDR3 protein, CDR3 DNA. The D gene is left open where the match is weak. Part of the rows lack a size; the others show once, few, many or a class for expanded clones.

>TRBV5-1|.|TRBJ2-5|TRBD1
CASSTDRRETQYF
TGCGCCAGCAGCACGGACAGGCGGGAGACCCAGTACTTC
>TRBV20-1|many|TRBJ1-2|.
CSAALGNYGYTF
TGCAGTGCTGCTCTGGGAAACTATGGCTACACCTTC
>TRBV15|.|TRBJ2-1|.
CATSRDLGRQFF
TGTGCCACCAGCAGAGATTTAGGCAGACAGTTCTTC
>TRBV7-2|.|TRBJ2-1|.
CASRVGGGGAYNEQFF
TGTGCCAGCAGGGTAGGAGGGGGTGGGGCCTACAATGAGCAGTTCTTC
>TRBV4-1|many|TRBJ1-4|.
CASSLHWVTNEKLFF
TGCGCCAGCAGCTTGCATTGGGTCACTAATGAAAAACTGTTTTTT
>TRBV18|.|TRBJ2-5|.
CASLSRDRSHQETQYF
TGTGCCAGTCTGAGCCGGGACCGAAGTCACCAAGAGACCCAGTACTTC
>TRBV28|.|TRBJ2-7|TRBD1
CASSSPGTVFEQYF
TGTGCCAGCAGTTCCCCCGGGACAGTTTTCGAGCAGTACTTC
>TRBV7-9|.|TRBJ2-1|TRBD2
CASSQVGGMVQFF
TGTGCCAGCAGCCAGGTGGGAGGGATGGTTCAGTTCTTC
>TRBV6-5|few|TRBJ1-6|.
CASSYSSVGHYNSPLHF
TGTGCCAGCAGTTACTCGAGTGTCGGACATTATAATTCACCCCTCCACTTT
>TRBV5-5|many|TRBJ1-1|.
CASRPGLGSTEAFF
TGTGCCAGCAGGCCGGGGTTGGGGTCCACTGAAGCTTTCTTT
>TRBV12-3/TRBV12-4|few|TRBJ1-4|.
CASKSEGEKLFF
TGTGCCAGCAAATCGGAAGGGGAAAAACTGTTTTTT
>TRBV5-1|many|TRBJ2-7|.
CASSTGTAVDSYEQYF
TGCGCCAGCAGCACCGGCACAGCCGTGGATAGCTACGAGCAGTACTTC
>TRBV27|many|TRBJ1-2|.
CASSSRGDYGYTF
TGTGCCAGCAGTAGTCGGGGAGACTATGGCTACACCTTC
>TRBV20-1|.|TRBJ2-1|.
CSADDLLDEQFF
TGCAGTGCTGACGACTTGCTTGATGAGCAGTTCTTC
>TRBV6-1|.|TRBJ2-7|.
CASAMARGSGEQYF
TGTGCCAGCGCCATGGCGCGGGGTTCCGGCGAGCAGTACTTC
>TRBV7-8|many|TRBJ2-2|TRBD1
CASSESGTGSGELFF
TGTGCCAGCAGCGAATCCGGGACAGGGTCCGGGGAGCTGTTTTTT
>TRBV4-1|few|TRBJ2-1|.
CASSAKSGSGNEQFF
TGCGCCAGCAGCGCTAAATCAGGGTCCGGCAATGAGCAGTTCTTC
>TRBV27|few|TRBJ2-7|.
CASSWRQTNYEQYF
TGTGCCAGCAGCTGGCGACAAACTAACTACGAGCAGTACTTC
>TRBV28|.|TRBJ2-5|.
CASSSPGGSQETQYF
TGTGCCAGCAGTTCCCCTGGGGGATCCCAAGAGACCCAGTACTTC
>TRBV27|many|TRBJ2-1|.
CASSRSAYNEQFF
TGTGCCAGCAGTCGGTCCGCCTACAATGAGCAGTTCTTC
>TRBV27|many|TRBJ1-1|TRBD1
CASRITGGRSTEAFF
TGTGCCAGCAGGATTACAGGGGGGAGAAGTACTGAAGCTTTCTTT
>TRBV6-2/TRBV6-3|few|TRBJ2-2|.
CASSPLQGIGELFF
TGTGCCAGCAGTCCACTACAGGGCATCGGGGAGCTGTTTTTT
>TRBV25-1|.|TRBJ1-1|.
CASSEWGRGSEAFF
TGTGCCAGCAGTGAATGGGGCCGGGGGTCTGAAGCTTTCTTT
>TRBV11-2|few|TRBJ2-3|.
CASSFRMGRRGTAGTDTQYF
TGTGCCAGCAGCTTTCGGATGGGGCGTCGTGGGACCGCTGGCACAGATACGCAGTATTTT
>TRBV6-1|few|TRBJ1-6|.
CASGLGGGNSPLHF
TGTGCCAGTGGGCTGGGGGGAGGTAATTCACCCCTCCACTTT
>TRBV12-3/TRBV12-4|many|TRBJ2-1|.
CASSLQGLGEQFF
TGTGCCAGCAGCTTACAGGGATTAGGTGAGCAGTTCTTC
>TRBV4-2|.|TRBJ2-7|.
CASSQDHPQGFPYEQYF
TGTGCCAGCAGCCAAGATCATCCCCAGGGGTTTCCCTACGAGCAGTACTTC
>TRBV7-2|many|TRBJ1-3|TRBD1
CASSLSRDRGNTIYF
TGTGCCAGCAGCTTATCCCGGGACAGGGGAAACACCATATATTTT
>TRBV7-9|.|TRBJ1-2|.
CASSLVGVGYGYTF
TGTGCCAGCAGCTTAGTTGGGGTGGGCTACGGCTACACCTTC
>TRBV5-1|few|TRBJ1-3|TRBD1
CASSLGQGVGNTIYF
TGCGCCAGCAGCTTGGGACAGGGAGTTGGAAACACCATATATTTT
>TRBV10-3|.|TRBJ2-2|.
CAIRADRTGELFF
TGTGCCATCAGGGCAGACAGGACCGGGGAGCTGTTTTTT
>TRBV9|.|TRBJ1-2|.
CASSVAPGYGYTF
TGTGCCAGCAGCGTAGCCCCAGGGTATGGCTACACCTTC
>TRBV5-6|few|TRBJ2-5|.
CASSLVLRKETQYF
TGTGCCAGCAGCTTGGTGTTGAGAAAAGAGACCCAGTACTTC
>TRBV10-3|.|TRBJ2-5|.
CAISEIGETQYF
TGTGCCATCAGTGAGATCGGGGAGACCCAGTACTTC
>TRBV4-3|.|TRBJ1-6|TRBD1
CASSGDSNSPLHF
TGCGCCAGCAGCGGGGACAGTAATTCACCCCTCCACTTT
>TRBV5-1|.|TRBJ2-2|.
CASSLGRTGHWNTGELFF
TGCGCCAGCAGCTTGGGTAGAACAGGGCATTGGAACACCGGGGAGCTGTTTTTT
>TRBV4-3|.|TRBJ2-1|TRBD2
CASSLGSGGTYNEQFF
TGCGCCAGCAGCCTAGGGAGCGGGGGAACTTACAATGAGCAGTTCTTC
>TRBV12-3/TRBV12-4|few|TRBJ2-2|.
CASSFRIGELFF
TGTGCCAGCAGTTTCAGGATCGGGGAGCTGTTTTTT
>TRBV7-9|.|TRBJ2-7|TRBD1
CASNNRGRTGSSYEQYF
TGTGCCAGCAACAATAGAGGTCGGACAGGGAGCTCCTACGAGCAGTACTTC
>TRBV6-2/TRBV6-3|few|TRBJ2-3|TRBD2
CASRLAGSFTDTQYF
TGTGCCAGCAGATTAGCGGGGAGCTTCACAGATACGCAGTATTTT
>TRBV20-1|.|TRBJ2-3|.
CSAKRVQGTDTQYF
TGCAGTGCAAAGAGGGTGCAGGGCACAGATACGCAGTATTTT
>TRBV4-1|.|TRBJ1-5|.
CASSQDEGHNSNQPQHF
TGCGCCAGCAGCCAAGATGAAGGCCACAATAGCAATCAGCCCCAGCATTTT
>TRBV6-2/TRBV6-3|many|TRBJ1-4|TRBD1
CASRRTGVTNEKLFF
TGTGCCAGCCGCCGGACAGGGGTCACTAATGAAAAACTGTTTTTT
>TRBV14|once|TRBJ1-6|.
CASSQLGGNSSLHF
TGTGCCAGCAGCCAACTGGGAGGGAATTCATCCCTCCACTTT
>TRBV20-1|many|TRBJ2-7|.
CSARVSGSYEQYF
TGCAGTGCTAGAGTGTCAGGGAGCTACGAGCAGTACTTC
>TRBV20-1|many|TRBJ2-1|TRBD2
CSAILAGVDEQFF
TGCAGTGCTATACTAGCGGGGGTTGATGAGCAGTTCTTC
>TRBV7-2|many|TRBJ2-7|TRBD2
CASSLQTSGVYEQYF
TGTGCCAGCAGCTTACAGACTAGCGGGGTCTACGAGCAGTACTTC
>TRBV12-3/TRBV12-4|few|TRBJ1-1|TRBD1
CASSQNRGRQAFF
TGTGCCAGCAGTCAAAACAGGGGGAGACAAGCTTTCTTT